The sequence of this T cell receptor beta chain was determined in a study of CD8+ T cells in alopecia areata listed by TCRdb under 2018. Context from the whole study: In both human patients and the C3H/HeJ mouse model, the study applied high-throughput TCRbeta sequencing to look at T cell clonal expansion in alopecia areata. On the human side, TCRbeta sequencing was run on scalp tissue and on sorted CD4+ and CD8+ peripheral blood T cells from healthy controls and from alopecia areata patients with either patchy or totalis/universalis disease. Scalp clonality was compared across normal scalp (n=4), patchy alopecia areata scalp (n=8), and alopecia totalis/universalis scalp (n=8). RNA came from the PAXgene miRNA kit for fixed scalp, the miRNeasy kit for PBMCs, and the RNeasy kit for mouse skin. Amplification of TCRbeta CDR3 regions was done by immunoSEQ multiplex PCR using 35 Vbeta forward primers and 13 Jbeta reverse primers.

PBMCs were isolated by density centrifugation and stained for CD3, CD4 and CD8, and CD4+ and CD8+ T cells were sorted on a FACSAria. Scalp biopsies and blood samples were obtained from unaffected controls. Trimming leaves V shorter by 4 bases and J shorter by 3 bases, with the junction holding 14 bases beyond the gene matches. The germline V gene gives CDR1 as SGHDN and CDR2 as FVKESK. The CDR3 runs 17 amino acids, cysteine and phenylalanine included. Only the CDR3 portion is preserved as DNA: 51 bases, with reading frame beginning at the first base. The investigation overall reported the following: Resident alphabeta T cells in normal human skin are also sequenced, complicating scalp TCR repertoire analysis, unlike mouse skin dominated by gammadelta T cells. Shared TCR sequences between patients were less evident than in mice, which may be partly attributable to HLA diversity in the patient population. Compared with normal scalp, lesional scalp had higher clonality and more expanded CD8+ clones, particularly in alopecia totalis/universalis, a pattern that suggests antigenic drive.

Turning to this clone: Its antigen is currently not known. Base qualities are missing; no much larger clone stands one base away.

Library preparation employed the immunoSEQ multiplex PCR assay. RNA was extracted from all samples and reverse transcribed into cDNA, which served as template for TCR sequencing. SuperScript III was used to make first-strand cDNA, primed with a 2:1 mix of oligo-dT and random hexamers. A synthetic immune receptor repertoire was used to gauge amplification bias, and whatever bias remained was removed computationally. Processing in the source paper ran as follows. Raw reads were preprocessed to remove errors, and CDR3 was defined according to IMGT conventions as the region from the conserved cysteine to phenylalanine. Clonality was calculated as 1 minus Shannon entropy normalized by log2 of the number of productive unique TCRs. Whether scalp clones were CD4 or CD8 was inferred by matching scalp TCRbeta sequences against CD4 and CD8 repertoires sorted from blood. TCRdb obtained this table from immuneACCESS and retained in-frame rearrangements with V and J assigned. These tables miss some clones; where compared with another copy, unresolved V genes account for less than half of the shortfall, and the remainder is unexplained. That table supplies the V and J calls and clone size; D and trimming were determined from the DNA. The sample table records 90,000 to 150,000 clones; 55% to 70% of these occur just once. Approximately 2.8% of the sample belongs to the ten largest clones.

Recombination joined TRBV14 with TRBJ2-7, with TRBD2 identical over 8 junction bases. This sequence was found in a human donor in good health. Source material: CD4+ T cells sorted from blood. The bases are TGTGCCAGCAGCCCTAGAGCGGGGGCGAATATGATCTACGAGCAGTACTTC. Translated, it reads CASSPRAGANMIYEQYF.